One sample yielded the 10 T cell receptor beta chains listed below, sequenced in a study of shared clonotypes between healthy human individuals. The data were produced by immunoSEQ multiplex PCR, yet TCRdb's version contains in-frame clones alone and is incomplete. The sample includes roughly 1,500,000 clones, just under 99% of them seen just once. What was sequenced was naive CD4+ T cells sorted from blood. Subset in this sample: CD45RA+ positively selected. These receptors all come from a man aged 25 to 40 in good health.

This chain connects TRBV30 to TRBJ1-1; D is perhaps TRBD1 (6 bases). The CDR3 contains 13 residues. Trimming pared 3 bases from V and 3 bases from J, leaving 11 bases between. Germline CDR1 and CDR2: GTSNPN and SVGIG (reference sequence). CDR3 DNA: TGTGCCTGGAGCGGGGGCTTTGACACTGAAGCTTTCTTT. Translation: CAWSGGFDTEAFF.

V gene TRBV5-1 combines with J gene TRBJ2-5; D is possibly TRBD1 (5 bases). Per the germline V gene, CDR1 is SGHRS and CDR2 is YFSETQ. V lost 7 bases and J 2 bases, leaving 18 bases between the germline ends. This CDR3 has 15 residues. The CDR3 is CASAPLPQVQETQYF. CDR3 nucleotides: TGCGCCAGCGCTCCCCTGCCACAGGTTCAAGAGACCCAGTACTTC.

The chain recombines TRBV10-1 with TRBJ1-1; 10 bases map to TRBD1. V shed 5 bases and J 0 bases; nucleotides not matched to a gene: 9. Germline CDR1 WNHNN, CDR2 SYGVQD (reference sequence). The CDR3 has 17 residues. The CDR3 sequence is CASSPTPGQGLNTEAFF. The CDR3 DNA is TGCGCCAGCAGTCCGACCCCGGGACAGGGGCTGAACACTGAAGCTTTCTTT.

The gene calls are TRBV11-2 and TRBJ2-7, with D possibly being TRBD1 or TRBD2 (5 bases each). Trimming stripped 5 bases from V and 3 bases from J, with 14 bases between. CDR1 SGHAT and CDR2 FQNNGV come from the germline V gene. The CDR3 length is 14 residues. The CDR3 protein is CASSHRDPNYEQYF. The CDR3 DNA reads as TGTGCCAGCAGCCATCGGGACCCGAACTACGAGCAGTACTTC.

This sequence joins TRBV18 and TRBJ1-1; 9 bases line up with TRBD1. The CDR3 runs 16 residues. CDR1 and CDR2 from the germline V gene are KGHSH and LQKENI. V lost 5 bases to trimming and J lost 1 base; unmatched junction nucleotides: 8. The CDR3 coding sequence is TGTGCCAGCTCATTCCCGGGACAGGGAGGGAACACTGAAGCTTTCTTT. Translation: CASSFPGQGGNTEAFF.

This rearrangement joins TRBV19 to TRBJ1-5; D might be TRBD1 (5 bases). The length of the CDR3 is 16 residues. Trimming removed 7 bases at V and 0 bases at J, with 16 bases between. CDR1 and CDR2 (germline): LNHDA, SQIVND (reference sequence). CDR3 nucleotide sequence: TGTGCCAGTACCCCTTCGACAGCTTATAGCAATCAGCCCCAGCATTTT. Translated: CASTPSTAYSNQPQHF.

With respect to this clone: Other DNA sequences within the sample encode an identical CDR3. The chain combines TRBV5-1 with TRBJ2-7, with a possible D match to TRBD2 (6 bases). Germline V gene sequence: CDR1 SGHRS, CDR2 YFSETQ. Trimming left V 0 bases short and J 7 bases short, with 11 bases between. The CDR3 covers 13 residues. The CDR3 nucleotides are TGCGCCAGCAGCTTGGTGGAGGGAAGAGAGCAGTACTTC. It specifies CASSLVEGREQYF.

J is TRBJ2-3 and V is TRBV10-3; 8 bases fit TRBD2. This CDR3 is 18 amino acids long. V lost 4 bases, J lost 2 bases, and 14 bases stayed unmatched. Germline V lookup: CDR1 ENHRY, CDR2 SYGVKD. This chain's CDR3 is CAISGPGGAGDNTDTQYF. In DNA form, the CDR3 reads TGTGCCATCAGTGGCCCTGGGGGAGCGGGAGATAACACAGATACGCAGTATTTT.

Remarks on this clone: The DNA is omitted, as the CDR3 cannot be located on it reliably, and the CDR3 follows TCRdb's listing. The chain carries TRBV2 and TRBJ2-2. From germline, CDR1 is SNHLY and CDR2 FYNNEI. The CDR3 length equals 14 residues, ends included. CDR3: CASSEVGPGGELFF.

The chain uses TRBV28 and TRBJ1-4; D ambiguous. The V gene's germline CDR1 is MDHEN and CDR2 SYDVKM. Trimming removed 2 bases from V and 5 bases from J, with 9 bases in between. This CDR3 has 14 amino acids. CDR3 residues: CASSLPGLNEKLFF. The CDR3 region has the DNA TGTGCCAGCAGTTTACCCGGTCTCAATGAAAAACTGTTTTTT. The entire variable domain, with the rest obtained from reference TRBV28 and TRBJ1-4, is as follows: DVKVTQSSRYLVKRTGEKVFLECVQDMDHENMFWYRQDPGLGLRLIYFSYDVKMKEKGDIPEGYSVSREKKERFSLILESASTNQTSMYLCASSLPGLNEKLFFGSGTQLSVL.